These 20 T cell receptor beta chains originate from one sample sequenced in a study of cytomegalovirus exposure and HLA in healthy donors. It was with 60 Vbeta and 13 Jbeta primers that the PCR ran. Assay: immunoSEQ multiplex PCR; the TCRdb copy retains only in-frame clones and omits some. The data contain about 160,000 clones, over 80% of them singletons. The material sequenced was PBMCs. These receptors all come from a boy aged 2 to 10 in good health and CMV-seronegative.

J is TRBJ1-2 and V is TRBV5-8; tentatively, D is TRBD1 (5 bases). Germline V CDR1 and CDR2: SGHTS, YDEGEE. V was shortened by 4 bases and J by 1 base, with 14 bases between the two germline ends. The CDR3 is 15 residues long. In DNA, the CDR3 is TGTGCCAGCAGCCCCCGACAGAGACTTAACTATGGCTACACCTTC. Translating gives CASSPRQRLNYGYTF.

This clone appeared once. The chain employs TRBV2 and TRBJ2-5, with D perhaps matching TRBD2 (6 bases). Trimming took off 0 bases at V and 0 bases at J, with 11 bases between the two ends. Germline V gives CDR1 SNHLY, CDR2 FYNNEI. The CDR3 spans 16 residues. In nucleotides, the CDR3 is TGTGCCAGCAGTGAAGCGACGGGGGAGGACCAAGAGACCCAGTACTTC. Amino acids: CASSEATGEDQETQYF.

This chain uses TRBV19 with TRBJ2-3, with D possibly being TRBD1 (6 bases). Trimming took 7 bases from V and 4 from J, leaving 18 bases between them. The CDR3 has 15 residues. Germline CDR1 and CDR2: LNHDA and SQIVND (reference sequence). CDR3 DNA: TGTGCCAGTACCGCCCGCCCTCAGGGGTCAGATACGCAGTATTTT. The encoded protein is CASTARPQGSDTQYF.

The gene calls are TRBV30 and TRBJ1-6; D unclear. V lost 8 bases and J lost 7, with 15 bases in between. The CDR3 covers 13 residues. Germline V CDR1 and CDR2: GTSNPN, SVGIG (reference sequence). CDR3 in amino acids: CAHNRQHNSPLHF. CDR3 in DNA: TGTGCCCATAATCGACAACACAATTCACCCCTCCACTTT. The full variable domain, completed using reference TRBV30 and TRBJ1-6, is SQTIHQWPATLVQPVGSPLSLECTVEGTSNPNLYWYRQAAGRGLQLLFYSVGIGQISSEVPQNLSASRPQDRQFILSSKKLLLSDSGFYLCAHNRQHNSPLHFGNGTRLTVT.

This clone was counted between two and nine times. This sequence joins TRBV7-9 and TRBJ1-2, with D possibly matching TRBD1 (6 bases). V gave up 3 bases and J gave up 2 bases, with 10 bases separating them. The germline CDR1 and CDR2 sequences are SEHNR and FQNEAQ (reference sequence). This CDR3 spans 14 amino acids. The CDR3 DNA is TGTGCCAGCAGCTTGCCCGGGACAAACTATGGCTACACCTTC. Translating it yields CASSLPGTNYGYTF.

This clone has just one count. The gene calls are TRBV19 and TRBJ2-3, with 8 nucleotides matching TRBD2. Per the germline V gene, CDR1 is LNHDA and CDR2 is SQIVND (reference sequence). V trimming: 3 bases; J trimming: 2 bases; junction bases outside the gene matches: 4. The CDR3 is made up of 15 amino acids. The CDR3 spells CASSMTGRDTDTQYF. DNA of the CDR3: TGTGCCAGTAGTATGACCGGGAGGGACACAGATACGCAGTATTTT.

The chain combines TRBV18 with TRBJ1-5, with 12 bases matching TRBD1. Germline loops: CDR1 KGHSH, CDR2 LQKENI. CDR3 length: 14 amino acids. V dropped 8 bases and J dropped 6; count of bases not matched to a gene: 5. CDR3: CASTRDRGLQPQHF. DNA for the CDR3: TGTGCCAGCACCCGGGACAGGGGGCTTCAGCCCCAGCATTTT.

This clone came up once. The chain has TRBV27 and TRBJ2-7; a weak D match, TRBD1 (5 bases). CDR3 length: 13 amino acids. In germline, CDR1 is MNHEY, CDR2 SMNVEV (reference sequence). V lost 2 bases to trimming and J lost 0 bases, with 5 bases between them. The CDR3 nucleotides are TGTGCCAGCAGTTTAAGGGGCTCCTACGAGCAGTACTTC. It translates to CASSLRGSYEQYF.

V and J are TRBV7-2 and TRBJ2-5; 8 bases line up with TRBD1. This CDR3 region has 16 residues. V lost 2 bases to trimming and J lost 3 bases; unmatched junction nucleotides: 8. Germline V gene sequence: CDR1 SGHTA, CDR2 FQGNSA. The CDR3 region is CASSLRPRGQKETQYF. The CDR3 coding sequence is TGTGCCAGCAGCTTACGGCCCAGGGGGCAGAAAGAGACCCAGTACTTC.

V is TRBV19 and J is TRBJ2-5; 11 bases map to TRBD2. The CDR3 runs to 17 residues. V lost 3 bases to trimming and J lost 5 bases; unmatched junction nucleotides: 11. The germline V gene encodes CDR1 LNHDA and CDR2 SQIVND (reference sequence). The CDR3 DNA reads TGTGCCAGTAGTATCAAACTAGCGGGGGCCCGGGGTGAGACCCAGTACTTC. This encodes CASSIKLAGARGETQYF.

This chain uses TRBV7-9 with TRBJ2-2; TRBD1 is a possible D gene (6 bases). With 2 bases removed from V and 8 bases from J, the gap between germline ends came to 12 bases. From germline, CDR1 is SEHNR and CDR2 FQNEAQ (reference sequence). The CDR3 totals 14 residues. The CDR3 bases are TGTGCCAGCAGCTTAAACAGGGATTTGGGGGAGCTGTTTTTT. Protein: CASSLNRDLGELFF.

In this sample, this clone turned up once. V gene TRBV7-9 combines with J gene TRBJ2-5; D is possibly TRBD1 (6 bases). The germline gives CDR1 SEHNR, CDR2 FQNEAQ (reference sequence). V was cut by 5 bases and J by 2 bases, with 9 bases left in between. CDR3 length equals 13 residues. Written as DNA, the CDR3 is TGTGCCAGCAGCCCACAGGGTCAAGAGACCCAGTACTTC. Translation gives CASSPQGQETQYF.

CDR3 coding DNA: TGTGCCAGCAGCTTGACGGACAATGACCTTAATGAGCAGTTCTTC. Translation: CASSLTDNDLNEQFF. The chain combines TRBV7-6 with TRBJ2-1; D possibly corresponds to TRBD1 (5 bases). The length of the CDR3 is 15 residues. Trimming shortened V by 3 bases and J by 7 bases, and 16 bases separated the two germline ends. CDR1 is SGHVS, CDR2 FNYEAQ, per germline.

This sequence joins TRBV6-1 and TRBJ1-1; D gene ambiguous. Germline CDR1 and CDR2: MNHNS and SASEGT. V was shortened by 4 bases and J by 1 base, with 10 bases between the two germline ends. The CDR3 runs to 14 residues. Written as DNA, the CDR3 is TGTGCCAGCAGTGCTACTCCGGGGAACACTGAAGCTTTCTTT. Translation: CASSATPGNTEAFF.

The V call is TRBV5-8, the J call TRBJ1-4; 7 nucleotides agree with TRBD1. Germline CDR1 and CDR2: SGHTS and YDEGEE. The CDR3 length is 17 residues. V was pared by 4 bases and J by 4 bases, with 13 bases of the junction left unmatched. CDR3 nucleotide sequence: TGTGCCAGCAGCATAACCTCGACAGGGACAGTTAATGAAAAACTGTTTTTT. Encoded protein: CASSITSTGTVNEKLFF. Full variable domain (remainder filled in from reference TRBV5-8 and TRBJ1-4): EAGVTQSPTHLIKTRGQQATLRCSPISGHTSVYWYQQALGLGLQFLLWYDEGEERNRGNFPPRFSGRQFPNYSSELNVNALELEDSALYLCASSITSTGTVNEKLFFGSGTQLSVL.

This clone occurred a few times. V and J are TRBV19 and TRBJ1-3; D gene unclear. This CDR3 contains 16 residues. Germline values: CDR1 LNHDA, CDR2 SQIVND (reference sequence). V gave up 3 bases and J gave up 4 bases, with 16 bases separating them. CDR3 bases: TGTGCCAGTAGTATTCCCAGAAGCGGATCAGGAAACACCATATATTTT. Translation: CASSIPRSGSGNTIYF.

J is TRBJ2-7 and V is TRBV4-3; D is unresolved. Germline assignment: CDR1 LGHNA and CDR2 YSLEER. V was cut by 0 bases and J by 0 bases, with 6 bases left in between. The CDR3 loop spans 14 amino acids. The DNA for the CDR3 is TGCGCCAGCAGCCAAGAAGCGAGCTCCTACGAGCAGTACTTC. Translated: CASSQEASSYEQYF.

This chain's CDR3 is CASSQVGLGYGYTF. The CDR3 DNA reads TGCGCCAGCAGTCAGGTGGGTTTAGGCTATGGCTACACCTTC. V usage is TRBV4-1 and J usage is TRBJ1-2, with D uncertain. V lost 6 bases and J lost 4, with 15 bases in between. This CDR3 has 14 residues. Germline V gives CDR1 MGHRA, CDR2 YSYEKL.

As DNA, the CDR3 is TGTGCCAGCAGCTACAGGGGGCTCGGCAATGAGCAGTTCTTC. It translates to CASSYRGLGNEQFF. The chain has TRBV7-8 and TRBJ2-1; 9 nucleotides match TRBD1. This CDR3 contains 14 residues. V was clipped by 4 bases and J by 6 bases; unmatched bases: 4. Germline lookup yields CDR1 SGHVS and CDR2 FQNEAQ.

The chain employs TRBV23-1 and TRBJ2-3; 10 nucleotides line up with TRBD1. TRBV23-1 has ORF status, its function being uncertain. CDR3 length: 20 residues. With 6 bases clipped from V and 1 base from J, the junction kept 19 bases outside the gene matches. The CDR3 region is CASRREPTGQGISRTDTQYF. In DNA, the CDR3 is TGCGCCAGCAGACGCGAACCTACGGGACAGGGGATCTCTCGCACAGATACGCAGTATTTT.